This T cell receptor (beta chain) was sequenced in a study of T-cell memory formation after mild COVID-19. General study findings and limits: The appearance of some responding clones in pre-infection memory suggested that cross-reactive memory joined.

This CDR3 contains 16 residues. Trimming took 7 bases from V and 2 from J; bases not matched to a gene: 8. 5'RACE with constant-segment primers yielded barcoded, UMI-tagged TCR alpha and TCR beta cDNA libraries. TCRdb called the 5' RACE reads again in MiXCR, with one record for every CDR3 protein. The sample shows 280,000 or so distinct CDR3 sequences, less than 9.5% of them seen only once. This clonotype was seen repeatedly, ten times or more. The antigen is not known. Sequencing input: PBMCs or a T cell subset sorted from them (not recorded which). The chain combines TRBV12-3 or TRBV12-4 with TRBJ2-3, with 11 bases fitting TRBD2. The source of this sequence is a man aged 18 to 29 who had mild COVID-19 (a few samples of this study predate the infection). Cell type and time point are not known. Written as DNA, the CDR3 is TGTGCCAGCACCCTGGGACTAGCGGAATTCACAGATACGCAGTATTTT. Amino acid sequence: CASTLGLAEFTDTQYF.